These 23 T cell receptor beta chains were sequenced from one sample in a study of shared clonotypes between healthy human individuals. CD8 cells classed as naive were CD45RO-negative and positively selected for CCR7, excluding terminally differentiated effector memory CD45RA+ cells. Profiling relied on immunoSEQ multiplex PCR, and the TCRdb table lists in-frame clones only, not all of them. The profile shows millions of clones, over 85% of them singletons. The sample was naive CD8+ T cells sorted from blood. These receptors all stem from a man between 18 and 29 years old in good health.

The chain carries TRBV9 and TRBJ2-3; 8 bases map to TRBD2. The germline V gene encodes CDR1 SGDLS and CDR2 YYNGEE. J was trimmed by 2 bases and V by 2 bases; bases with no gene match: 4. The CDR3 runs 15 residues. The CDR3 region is CASSVTSGATDTQYF. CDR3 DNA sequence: TGTGCCAGCAGCGTCACTAGCGGTGCCACAGATACGCAGTATTTT.

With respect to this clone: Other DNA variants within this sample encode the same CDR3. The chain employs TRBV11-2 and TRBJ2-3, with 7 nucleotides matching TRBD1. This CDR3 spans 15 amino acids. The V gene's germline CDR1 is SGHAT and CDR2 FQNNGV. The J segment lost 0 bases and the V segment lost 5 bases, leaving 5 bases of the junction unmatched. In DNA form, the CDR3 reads TGTGCCAGCAGCCCCGGGACAGCCAGCACAGATACGCAGTATTTT. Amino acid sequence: CASSPGTASTDTQYF.

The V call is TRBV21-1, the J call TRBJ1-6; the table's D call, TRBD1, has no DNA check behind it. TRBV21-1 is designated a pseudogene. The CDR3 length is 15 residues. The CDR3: CASSKGAGVNSPLHF. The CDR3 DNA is TGTGCCAGCAGCAAAGGGGCAGGGGTTAATTCACCCCTCCACTTT.

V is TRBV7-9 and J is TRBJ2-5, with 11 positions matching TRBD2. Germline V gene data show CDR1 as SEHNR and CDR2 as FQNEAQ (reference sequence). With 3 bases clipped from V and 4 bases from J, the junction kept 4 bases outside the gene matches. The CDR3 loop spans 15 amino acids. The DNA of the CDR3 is TGTGCCAGCAGCTTTATAGCGGGGGGGCCAGAGACCCAGTACTTC. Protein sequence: CASSFIAGGPETQYF.

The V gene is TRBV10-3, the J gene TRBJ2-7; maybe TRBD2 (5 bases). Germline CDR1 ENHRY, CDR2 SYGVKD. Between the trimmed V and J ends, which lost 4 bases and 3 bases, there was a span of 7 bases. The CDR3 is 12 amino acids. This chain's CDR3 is CAISVGVYEQYF. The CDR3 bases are TGTGCCATCAGTGTCGGGGTCTACGAGCAGTACTTC.

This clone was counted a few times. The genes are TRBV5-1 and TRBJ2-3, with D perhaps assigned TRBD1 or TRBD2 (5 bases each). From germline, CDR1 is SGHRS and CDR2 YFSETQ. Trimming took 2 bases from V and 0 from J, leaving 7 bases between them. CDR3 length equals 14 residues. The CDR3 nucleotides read TGCGCCAGCAGCTTAAGGGACAGCACAGATACGCAGTATTTT. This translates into CASSLRDSTDTQYF.

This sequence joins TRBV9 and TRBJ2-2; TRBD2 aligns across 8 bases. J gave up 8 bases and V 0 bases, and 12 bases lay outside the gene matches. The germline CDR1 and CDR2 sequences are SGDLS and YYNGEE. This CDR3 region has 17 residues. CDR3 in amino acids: CASSVGLAKTGLGELFF. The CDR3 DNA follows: TGTGCCAGCAGCGTAGGACTAGCGAAAACCGGGTTGGGGGAGCTGTTTTTT.

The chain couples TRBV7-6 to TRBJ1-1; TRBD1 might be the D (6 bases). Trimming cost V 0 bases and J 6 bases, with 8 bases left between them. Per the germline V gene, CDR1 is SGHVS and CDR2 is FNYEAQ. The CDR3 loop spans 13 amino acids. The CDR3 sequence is CASSLARGSEAFF. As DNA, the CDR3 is TGTGCCAGCAGCTTAGCCAGGGGCTCTGAAGCTTTCTTT. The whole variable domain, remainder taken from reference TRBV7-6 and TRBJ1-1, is GAGVSQSPRYKVTKRGQDVALRCDPISGHVSLYWYRQALGQGPEFLTYFNYEAQQDKSGLPNDRFSAERPEGSISTLTIQRTEQRDSAMYRCASSLARGSEAFFGQGTRLTVV.

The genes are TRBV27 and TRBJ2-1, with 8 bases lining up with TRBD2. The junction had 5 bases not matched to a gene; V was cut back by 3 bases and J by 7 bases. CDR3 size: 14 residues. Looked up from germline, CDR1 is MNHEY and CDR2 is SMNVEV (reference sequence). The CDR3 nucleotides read TGTGCCAGCAGTTTTGTCGCGGGGGGAAATGAGCAGTTCTTC. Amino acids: CASSFVAGGNEQFF.

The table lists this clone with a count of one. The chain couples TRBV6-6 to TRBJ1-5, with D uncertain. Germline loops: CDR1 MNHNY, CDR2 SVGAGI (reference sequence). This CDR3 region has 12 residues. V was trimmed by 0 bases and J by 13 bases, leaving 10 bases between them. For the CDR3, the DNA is TGTGCCAGCAGTTACTCCTGGGGATCTCAGCATTTT. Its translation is CASSYSWGSQHF.

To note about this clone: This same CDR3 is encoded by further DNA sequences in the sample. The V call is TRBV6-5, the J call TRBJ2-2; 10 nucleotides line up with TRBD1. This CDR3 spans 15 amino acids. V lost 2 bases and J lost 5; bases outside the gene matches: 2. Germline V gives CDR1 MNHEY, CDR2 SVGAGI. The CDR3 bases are TGTGCCAGCAGTTACGGGACAGGGGAAACCGGGGAGCTGTTTTTT. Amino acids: CASSYGTGETGELFF.

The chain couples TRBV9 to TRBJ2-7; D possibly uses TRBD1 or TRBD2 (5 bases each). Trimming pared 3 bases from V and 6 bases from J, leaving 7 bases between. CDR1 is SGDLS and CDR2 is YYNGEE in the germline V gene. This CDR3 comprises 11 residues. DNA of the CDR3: TGTGCCAGCAGCGCCGGGACCGAGCAGTACTTC. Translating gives CASSAGTEQYF.

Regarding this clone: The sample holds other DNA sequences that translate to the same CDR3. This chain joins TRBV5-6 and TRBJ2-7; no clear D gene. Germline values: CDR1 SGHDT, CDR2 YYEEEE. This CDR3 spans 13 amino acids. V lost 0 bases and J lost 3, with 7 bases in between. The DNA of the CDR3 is TGTGCCAGCAGCTTGGGGTCCAGCTACGAGCAGTACTTC. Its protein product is CASSLGSSYEQYF.

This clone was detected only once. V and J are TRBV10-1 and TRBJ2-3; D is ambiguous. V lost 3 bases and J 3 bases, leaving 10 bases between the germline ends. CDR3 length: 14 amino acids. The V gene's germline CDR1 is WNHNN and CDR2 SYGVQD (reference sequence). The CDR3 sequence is CASSDMPRTDTQYF. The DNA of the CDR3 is TGCGCCAGCAGTGACATGCCCCGTACAGATACGCAGTATTTT.

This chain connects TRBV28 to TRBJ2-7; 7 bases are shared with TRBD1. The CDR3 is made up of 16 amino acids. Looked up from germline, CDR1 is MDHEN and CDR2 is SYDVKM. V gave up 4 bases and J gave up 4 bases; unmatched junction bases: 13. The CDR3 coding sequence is TGTGCCAGCAGTTATCTTAAGGGGGCACCAGGGTACGAGCAGTACTTC. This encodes CASSYLKGAPGYEQYF.

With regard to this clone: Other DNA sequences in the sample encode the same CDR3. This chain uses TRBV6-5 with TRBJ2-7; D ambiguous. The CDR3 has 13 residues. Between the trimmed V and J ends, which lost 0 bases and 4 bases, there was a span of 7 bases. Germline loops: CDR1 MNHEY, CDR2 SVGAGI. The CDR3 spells CASSYSSSYEQYF. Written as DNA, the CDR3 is TGTGCCAGCAGTTACTCTAGTAGTTACGAGCAGTACTTC.

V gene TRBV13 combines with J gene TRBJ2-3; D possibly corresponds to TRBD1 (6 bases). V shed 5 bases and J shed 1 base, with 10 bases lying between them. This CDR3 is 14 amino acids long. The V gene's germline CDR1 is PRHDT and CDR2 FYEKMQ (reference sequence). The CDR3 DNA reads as TGTGCCAGCAGCCCGCGGACAGGCACAGATACGCAGTATTTT. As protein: CASSPRTGTDTQYF.

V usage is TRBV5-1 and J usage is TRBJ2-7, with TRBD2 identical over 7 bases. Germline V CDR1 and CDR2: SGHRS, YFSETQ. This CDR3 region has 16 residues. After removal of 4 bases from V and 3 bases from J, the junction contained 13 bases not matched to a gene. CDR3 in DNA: TGCGCCAGCAGCCCGCCTACATCCGGGACTATCTACGAGCAGTACTTC. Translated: CASSPPTSGTIYEQYF.

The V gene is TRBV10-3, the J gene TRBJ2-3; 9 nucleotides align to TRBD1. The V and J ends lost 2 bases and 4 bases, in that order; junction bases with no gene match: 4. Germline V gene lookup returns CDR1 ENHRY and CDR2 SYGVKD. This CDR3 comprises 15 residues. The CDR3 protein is CAISETGGLADTQYF. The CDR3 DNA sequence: TGTGCCATCAGTGAGACAGGGGGCCTCGCAGATACGCAGTATTTT.

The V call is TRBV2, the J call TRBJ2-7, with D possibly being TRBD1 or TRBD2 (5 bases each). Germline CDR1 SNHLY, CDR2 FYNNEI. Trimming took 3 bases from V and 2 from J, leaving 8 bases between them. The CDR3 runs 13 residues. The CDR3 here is CASSERGTYEQYF. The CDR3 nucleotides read TGTGCCAGCAGTGAGAGGGGTACCTACGAGCAGTACTTC.

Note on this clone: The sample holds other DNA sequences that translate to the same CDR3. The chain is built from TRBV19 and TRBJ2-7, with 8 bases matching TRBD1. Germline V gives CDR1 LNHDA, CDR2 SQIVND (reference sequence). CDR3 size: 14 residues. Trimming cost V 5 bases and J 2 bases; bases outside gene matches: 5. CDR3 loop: CASSPWTGTYEQYF. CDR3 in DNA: TGTGCCAGTAGTCCCTGGACAGGGACCTACGAGCAGTACTTC.

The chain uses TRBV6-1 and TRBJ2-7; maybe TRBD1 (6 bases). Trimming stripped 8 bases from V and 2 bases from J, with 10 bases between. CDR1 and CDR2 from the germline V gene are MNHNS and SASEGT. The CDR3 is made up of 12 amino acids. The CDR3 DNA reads TGTGCCAGCCGGACAGTAACCTACGAGCAGTACTTC. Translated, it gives CASRTVTYEQYF.

As DNA, the CDR3 is TGTGCCAGCAGTTTATTCGGGGAACTCAATTCACCCCTCCACTTT. Residues: CASSLFGELNSPLHF. This chain connects TRBV28 to TRBJ1-6, with unresolved D. The CDR3 has 15 residues. Germline loops: CDR1 MDHEN, CDR2 SYDVKM. With 1 base removed from V and 7 bases from J, the gap between germline ends came to 11 bases.